These T cell receptor beta chains were read from a single sample in a study of T cell changes during pregnancy in multiple sclerosis. Clones were read by immunoSEQ multiplex PCR, and TCRdb kept only the in-frame ones, dropping some. Among tens of thousands of clones listed, around 90% were seen once. The sample in question was peripheral blood, obtained in the first trimester of pregnancy. Receptor source: a female donor in good health, enrolled as a control in a pregnancy study. CDR3s include the opening cysteine and the closing phenylalanine or tryptophan. A D gene is named only where the DNA matches it firmly. Clone size is stated in some rows and not others, as once, few, many or a class when expanded.

TRBJ2-4 16 . TRBV5-8 TRBD1 CASSVTGAKAKNIQYF TGTGCCAGCAGCGTTACAGGGGCGAAGGCCAAAAACATTCAGTACTTC
TRBJ1-5 16 . TRBV19 . CASSITRTYSNQPQHF TGTGCCAGTAGTATAACCCGCACATATAGCAATCAGCCCCAGCATTTT
TRBJ1-2 15 . TRBV28 . CASSSVSLSNYGYTF TGTGCCAGCAGTTCGGTTTCCCTGTCCAACTATGGCTACACCTTC
TRBJ2-2 12 . TRBV4-3 TRBD1 CASSQGQGKLFF TGCGCCAGCAGCCAGGGACAGGGCAAGCTGTTTTTT
TRBJ2-7 15 . TRBV19 TRBD1 CASSMKGAVGYEQYF TGTGCCAGTAGTATGAAGGGGGCCGTGGGGTACGAGCAGTACTTC
TRBJ1-5 15 . TRBV18 . CASSPSRDYNQPQHF TGTGCCAGCTCACCAAGCAGGGACTACAATCAGCCCCAGCATTTT
TRBJ1-5 13 once TRBV28 TRBD1 CASRTGKLQPQHF TGTGCCAGCCGGACAGGGAAGTTACAGCCCCAGCATTTT
TRBJ1-1 10 . TRBV20-1 . CSARVSVAFF TGCAGTGCTAGAGTATCGGTGGCTTTCTTT
TRBJ2-1 13 . TRBV11-3 . CASSLRGGFEQFF TGTGCCAGCAGCTTACGTGGGGGGTTTGAGCAGTTCTTC
TRBJ1-6 15 once TRBV7-3 TRBD1 CASSVTGGHNSPLHF TGTGCCAGCAGCGTGACAGGGGGCCATAATTCACCCCTCCACTTT
TRBJ1-1 15 . TRBV5-6 TRBD1 CASSPRTGGNTEAFF TGTGCCAGCAGCCCTAGGACAGGGGGGAACACTGAAGCTTTCTTT
TRBJ2-6 16 . TRBV18 . CASSGTRTSGANVLTF TGTGCCAGCTCAGGGACAAGGACTTCTGGGGCCAACGTCCTGACTTTC
TRBJ2-5 13 . TRBV5-5 . CASSLEGRETQYF TGTGCCAGCAGCTTGGAAGGGAGAGAGACCCAGTACTTC
TRBJ1-3 17 . TRBV4-3 . CASSQDRVTSSGNTIYF TGCGCCAGCAGCCAAGATCGGGTCACAAGCTCTGGAAACACCATATATTTT
TRBJ1-5 14 . TRBV7-9 TRBD1 CASSLQGGNQPQHF TGTGCCAGCAGCTTACAGGGGGGCAATCAGCCCCAGCATTTT
TRBJ1-5 14 once TRBV4-1 . CASSQAQGNQPQHF TGCGCCAGCAGCCAAGCCCAGGGAAATCAGCCCCAGCATTTT
TRBJ1-2 16 . TRBV7-2 TRBD1 CASSLDGQGSPYGYTF TGTGCCAGCAGCTTAGACGGACAGGGGTCCCCGTATGGCTACACCTTC
TRBJ2-7 14 once TRBV19 TRBD1 CASRRSGQPYEQYF TGTGCCAGTAGACGGTCGGGACAGCCATACGAGCAGTACTTC
TRBJ2-3 16 . TRBV14 TRBD2 CASSPFESGGTDTQYF TGTGCCAGCAGCCCCTTTGAGAGCGGGGGCACAGATACGCAGTATTTT
TRBJ2-2 12 once TRBV30 TRBD1 CAWYRGSGELFF TGTGCCTGGTACAGGGGGTCCGGGGAGCTGTTTTTT
TRBJ2-4 13 . TRBV9 . CASSPREGDIQYF TGTGCCAGCAGCCCCCGAGAGGGGGACATTCAGTACTTC
TRBJ1-4 15 . TRBV7-3 TRBD1 CASSSTGGMNEKLFF TGTGCCAGCAGCTCGACAGGGGGAATGAATGAAAAACTGTTTTTT
TRBJ2-3 18 . TRBV4-2 TRBD2 CASSQVGTGGGSTDTQYF TGTGCCAGCAGCCAAGTGGGGACTGGGGGGGGTAGCACAGATACGCAGTATTTT
TRBJ2-2 13 . TRBV18 TRBD2 CASSPRGAGELFF TGTGCCAGCTCACCCCGGGGGGCCGGGGAGCTGTTTTTT
TRBJ1-6 16 . TRBV15 TRBD1 CATSRDRGTANSPLHF TGTGCCACCAGCAGAGATAGGGGGACAGCAAATTCACCCCTCCACTTT
TRBJ2-7 15 . TRBV25-1 . CASSSSQGIPYEQYF TGTGCCAGCTCCTCCTCACAGGGAATTCCCTACGAGCAGTACTTC
TRBJ2-4 15 . TRBV19 . CASSSQGNGKNIQYF TGTGCCAGTAGTTCGCAGGGGAATGGCAAAAACATTCAGTACTTC
TRBJ2-7 14 . TRBV27 TRBD2 CASSRWTSEYEQYF TGTGCCAGCAGCCGATGGACTAGCGAGTACGAGCAGTACTTC
TRBJ2-5 15 . TRBV18 . CASSPRSKGGETQYF TGTGCCAGCTCACCAAGATCGAAAGGAGGGGAGACCCAGTACTTC
TRBJ1-5 14 . TRBV4-1 . CASSQEGRNQPQHF TGCGCCAGCAGCCAAGAGGGGCGCAATCAGCCCCAGCATTTT
TRBJ2-2 14 few TRBV7-9 TRBD2 CARGTSGGIGELFF TGTGCCAGGGGGACTAGCGGGGGAATCGGGGAGCTGTTTTTT
TRBJ2-3 14 . TRBV27 TRBD2 CASSPLAGGDTQYF TGTGCCAGCAGCCCACTAGCGGGGGGAGATACGCAGTATTTT
TRBJ2-7 10 . TRBV25-1 . CASSLYEQYF TGTGCCAGCAGTCTATACGAGCAGTACTTC
TRBJ1-1 14 . TRBV7-8 . CASSDRRVNTEAFF TGTGCCAGCAGCGACCGCAGGGTGAACACTGAAGCTTTCTTT
TRBJ1-5 13 . TRBV27 . CASSLSGSQPQHF TGTGCCAGCAGTTTATCGGGTAGCCAGCCCCAGCATTTT
TRBJ2-7 17 . TRBV4-2 TRBD2 CASSQEGWSSGDYEQYF TGTGCCAGCAGCCAAGAGGGGTGGTCTAGCGGCGACTACGAGCAGTACTTC
TRBJ1-5 14 . TRBV5-5 TRBD1 CASSWGQPNQPQHF TGTGCCAGCAGCTGGGGACAGCCCAATCAGCCCCAGCATTTT
TRBJ2-1 16 . TRBV27 TRBD1 CASSSPTGGAQDEQFF TGTGCCAGCAGTTCCCCCACAGGGGGCGCTCAAGATGAGCAGTTCTTC
TRBJ2-3 16 . TRBV27 . CASSPGGGPSTDTQYF TGTGCCAGCAGCCCCGGGGGAGGCCCTAGCACAGATACGCAGTATTTT
TRBJ1-1 15 . TRBV4-1 . CASSQPGLLETEAFF TGCGCCAGCAGCCAACCTGGACTGCTGGAGACTGAAGCTTTCTTT
TRBJ2-7 14 few TRBV7-9 . CASSAYGGPYEQYF TGTGCCAGCAGCGCATACGGGGGTCCCTACGAGCAGTACTTC
TRBJ2-2 15 . TRBV4-3 TRBD2 CASSQGYGGTGELFF TGCGCCAGCAGCCAAGGGTACGGGGGGACCGGGGAGCTGTTTTTT
TRBJ2-7 15 . TRBV28 TRBD1 CASSLEGASSYEQYF TGTGCCAGCAGTTTAGAGGGGGCCAGCTCCTACGAGCAGTACTTC
TRBJ1-1 14 . TRBV7-2 . CASSLRSGNTEAFF TGTGCCAGCAGCTTAAGGTCAGGGAACACTGAAGCTTTCTTT
TRBJ1-3 15 once TRBV19 . CASSIQEGVGNTIYF TGTGCCAGTAGTATACAAGAGGGGGTCGGAAACACCATATATTTT
TRBJ1-2 17 few TRBV2 . CASRDSIGSGERSGGTF TGTGCCAGCAGGGACAGTATAGGTTCAGGCGAGCGGTCGGGGGGCACCTTC
TRBJ2-5 15 . TRBV7-3 TRBD2 CASSHTSGGAQTQYF TGTGCCAGCAGCCATACTAGCGGGGGGGCCCAGACCCAGTACTTC
TRBJ1-1 16 . TRBV5-4 TRBD1 CASSAQSRGRDTEAFF TGTGCCAGCAGCGCGCAGAGCAGGGGGCGGGACACTGAAGCTTTCTTT
TRBJ2-7 16 . TRBV7-6 . CASSFQTGTIFHEQYF TGTGCCAGCAGCTTCCAAACCGGGACAATCTTCCACGAGCAGTACTTC
TRBJ2-1 15 . TRBV6-5 . CASSPDRSSYNEQFF TGTGCCAGCAGTCCCGATCGGAGCTCCTACAATGAGCAGTTCTTC
TRBJ2-3 17 . TRBV9 TRBD2 CASSPGGSGGLTDTQYF TGTGCCAGCAGCCCTGGGGGGAGCGGGGGTTTAACAGATACGCAGTATTTT
TRBJ2-1 16 once TRBV11-3 TRBD2 CASSLGTRTPTNEQFF TGTGCCAGCAGCTTAGGGACTAGGACGCCGACGAATGAGCAGTTCTTC
TRBJ1-4 15 once TRBV4-2 . CASGGREETNEKLFF TGTGCCAGCGGTGGCAGGGAAGAGACTAATGAAAAACTGTTTTTT
TRBJ2-3 15 . TRBV2 TRBD2 CASSATSGDTDTQYF TGTGCCAGCAGTGCGACTAGCGGGGACACAGATACGCAGTATTTT
TRBJ1-2 13 . TRBV5-1 . CASSLSQIYGYTF TGCGCCAGCAGCTTGTCCCAGATCTATGGCTACACCTTC
TRBJ2-3 15 . TRBV4-3 . CASSQALGETDTQYF TGCGCCAGCAGCCAAGCCCTCGGGGAGACAGATACGCAGTATTTT
TRBJ1-1 14 . TRBV7-6 . CASSARHGQTEAFF TGTGCCAGCAGCGCCCGACACGGACAGACTGAAGCTTTCTTT
TRBJ2-7 14 . TRBV5-4 . CASSTGGNLYEQYF TGTGCCAGCAGCACCGGAGGGAACCTCTACGAGCAGTACTTC
TRBJ1-1 14 . TRBV5-6 . CASRVGAMRGEAFF TGTGCCAGCCGGGTGGGGGCCATGAGAGGTGAAGCTTTCTTT